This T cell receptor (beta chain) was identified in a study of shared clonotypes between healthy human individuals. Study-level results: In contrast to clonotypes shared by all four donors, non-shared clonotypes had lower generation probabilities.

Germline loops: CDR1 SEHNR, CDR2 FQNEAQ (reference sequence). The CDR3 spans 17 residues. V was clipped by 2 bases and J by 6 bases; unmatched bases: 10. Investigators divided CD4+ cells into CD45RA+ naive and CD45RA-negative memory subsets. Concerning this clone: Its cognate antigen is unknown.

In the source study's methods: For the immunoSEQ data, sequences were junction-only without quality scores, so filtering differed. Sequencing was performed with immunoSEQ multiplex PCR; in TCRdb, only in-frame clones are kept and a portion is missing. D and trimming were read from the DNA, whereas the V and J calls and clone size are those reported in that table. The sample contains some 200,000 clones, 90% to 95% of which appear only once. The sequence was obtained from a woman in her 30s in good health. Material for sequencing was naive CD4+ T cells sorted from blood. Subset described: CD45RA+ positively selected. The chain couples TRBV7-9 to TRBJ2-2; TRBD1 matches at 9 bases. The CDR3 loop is CASSLIMGQGRSGELFF. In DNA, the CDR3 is TGTGCCAGCAGCTTAATTATGGGACAGGGTCGATCCGGGGAGCTGTTTTTT.